This TCR beta chain emerged from a study of T cells in localized non-small cell lung cancer. The CDR3 spans 14 residues. V shed 5 bases and J shed 3 bases, with 11 bases lying between them. CDR1 SGHVS and CDR2 FNYEAQ come from the germline V gene. TCRdb's copy holds only in-frame clones and misses some; the assay was immunoSEQ multiplex PCR. The profile shows around 25,000 clones, around 83% of them singletons. The input for sequencing was peripheral blood, taken before any cancer treatment. The chain uses TRBV7-6 and TRBJ1-5, with D uncertain. This sequence was found in a woman aged 35 to 75 with stage I lung adenocarcinoma. The CDR3 region is CASSPGRTNQPQHF. CDR3 nucleotide sequence: TGTGCCAGCAGCCCTGGACGGACCAATCAGCCCCAGCATTTT. The full variable domain, rest sourced from reference TRBV7-6 and TRBJ1-5, is GAGVSQSPRYKVTKRGQDVALRCDPISGHVSLYWYRQALGQGPEFLTYFNYEAQQDKSGLPNDRFSAERPEGSISTLTIQRTEQRDSAMYRCASSPGRTNQPQHFGDGTRLSIL.